Listed below are T cell receptor beta chains from one sample, sequenced in a study of molecular identifiers for immune sequencing clone quantification. TCRdb re-analysed the PCR reads in MiXCR, keeping a single row per CDR3 protein. The sample lists 550,000 to 750,000 distinct CDR3 sequences, around 20% occurring once. Input material: naive CD8+ T cells from blood, with Jurkat cell RNA spiked in. Receptor source: a human donor in good health. Some libraries in this study had Jurkat cell RNA spiked in. CDR3s include the opening cysteine and the closing phenylalanine or tryptophan. A D gene is named only where the DNA matches it firmly. Only some rows state a clone size, as once, few, many or a class for expanded clones.

V gene	D gene	J gene	clone size	CDR3 length	CDR3 protein	CDR3 DNA
TRBV7-8	-	TRBJ1-1	many	17	CASSVTNLGAMNTEAFF	TGTGCCAGCAGCGTTACGAATCTGGGGGCTATGAACACTGAAGCTTTCTTT
TRBV6-2/TRBV6-3	-	TRBJ2-7	-	16	CASSYNSRGLSYEQYF	TGTGCCAGCAGTTACAATAGTAGGGGCCTGTCCTACGAGCAGTACTTC
TRBV20-1	TRBD2	TRBJ2-7	many	16	CSARGLAGGPAYEQYF	TGCAGTGCTAGGGGGCTAGCGGGAGGGCCAGCCTACGAGCAGTACTTC
TRBV19	TRBD2	TRBJ2-7	few	14	CASSLGLFSYEQYF	TGTGCCAGTAGTTTGGGACTATTCTCCTACGAGCAGTACTTC
TRBV7-2	-	TRBJ2-7	many	17	CASSSRQDRPRTYEQYF	TGTGCCAGCAGCTCCCGACAGGACCGCCCGAGAACCTACGAGCAGTACTTC
TRBV20-1	-	TRBJ2-7	many	17	CSARRTSSAAQGYEQYF	TGCAGTGCTAGAAGGACCTCTAGCGCGGCCCAAGGCTACGAGCAGTACTTC
TRBV20-1	TRBD1	TRBJ2-7	many	16	CSARDDRDRGGYEQYF	TGCAGTGCTAGAGATGACCGGGACAGGGGTGGGTACGAGCAGTACTTC
TRBV11-1	TRBD2	TRBJ2-7	-	17	CASSPRLIGAGVGEQYF	TGTGCCAGCAGCCCTAGGTTGATAGGGGCGGGAGTAGGTGAGCAGTACTTC
TRBV28	-	TRBJ1-2	few	15	CASSPPSGANYGYTF	TGTGCCAGCAGCCCCCCGTCGGGGGCAAACTATGGCTACACCTTC
TRBV2	-	TRBJ1-5	many	14	CASSDSRDHQPQHF	TGTGCCAGCAGTGACAGCCGGGACCATCAGCCCCAGCATTTT
TRBV30	-	TRBJ1-1	many	11	CAGDPGTEAFF	TGTGCCGGGGATCCAGGGACTGAAGCTTTCTTT
TRBV9	-	TRBJ2-1	-	16	CASSVALTTVDNEQFF	TGTGCCAGCAGCGTAGCTCTGACAACCGTCGACAATGAGCAGTTCTTC
TRBV19	-	TRBJ1-5	few	14	CASTPGNMLGPQHF	TGTGCCAGTACTCCCGGGAACATGTTGGGGCCCCAGCATTTT
TRBV28	TRBD1	TRBJ2-7	many	15	CASSFRGTVSYEQYF	TGTGCCAGCAGTTTTCGTGGGACAGTTTCCTACGAGCAGTACTTC
TRBV20-1	-	TRBJ2-5	few	15	CSARGHGGGPETQYF	TGCAGTGCTAGGGGTCACGGGGGTGGGCCAGAGACCCAGTACTTC
TRBV6-2/TRBV6-3	TRBD2	TRBJ2-7	-	16	CASSSLAGKDQYEQYF	TGTGCCAGCAGTTCCCTAGCGGGGAAAGACCAGTACGAGCAGTACTTC
TRBV4-3	TRBD2	TRBJ2-7	few	15	CASSPQRTSPYEQYF	TGCGCCAGCAGCCCCCAGCGGACTAGCCCCTACGAGCAGTACTTC
TRBV6-6	-	TRBJ2-7	many	14	CASSYYGISYEQYF	TGTGCCAGCAGTTACTACGGGATCTCCTACGAGCAGTACTTC
TRBV5-8	TRBD1	TRBJ2-7	few	12	CASSHRGLEQYF	TGTGCCAGCAGCCACAGGGGGCTCGAGCAGTACTTC
TRBV2	-	TRBJ2-7	-	14	CASNPRLGFREQYF	TGTGCCAGCAATCCGAGACTGGGGTTTCGGGAGCAGTACTTC
TRBV6-4	-	TRBJ1-3	-	13	CASSVGDGYLIYF	TGTGCCAGCAGTGTCGGGGACGGTTATCTTATATATTTT
TRBV30	TRBD2	TRBJ2-3	many	14	CAWSVGLAVDTQYF	TGTGCCTGGAGTGTGGGACTAGCGGTCGATACGCAGTATTTT
TRBV4-1	-	TRBJ1-1	many	15	CASSQSLGLNTEAFF	TGCGCCAGCAGCCAGTCTTTAGGGTTGAACACTGAAGCTTTCTTT
TRBV12-3/TRBV12-4	TRBD1	TRBJ1-5	few	15	CASSSDRAGNQPQHF	TGTGCCAGCAGTTCGGACAGGGCGGGCAATCAGCCCCAGCATTTT
TRBV4-2	-	TRBJ2-5	few	16	CASSQGPEGYQETQYF	TGTGCCAGCAGCCAGGGCCCCGAGGGATACCAAGAGACCCAGTACTTC
TRBV20-1	-	TRBJ1-1	many	14	CSARGDAMNTEAFF	TGCAGTGCTAGAGGGGACGCCATGAACACTGAAGCTTTCTTT
TRBV6-1	-	TRBJ2-7	once	14	CASSEFGTDYGQYF	TGTGCCAGCAGTGAATTTGGGACGGACTACGGGCAGTACTTC
TRBV7-9	TRBD1	TRBJ1-2	-	16	CASSLAPLGQGGGYTF	TGTGCCAGCAGCTTAGCGCCCCTCGGACAGGGCGGTGGCTACACCTTC
TRBV5-4	TRBD1	TRBJ1-4	many	17	CASSSGTGYATNEKLFF	TGTGCCAGCAGCTCCGGGACAGGATATGCAACTAATGAAAAACTGTTTTTT